A single sample gave rise to the 14 T cell receptor beta chains below, sequenced in a study of T cell repertoires in cytomegalovirus infection. No antigen has been identified for these receptors. MiXCR was run by TCRdb on the reads, yielding one entry per CDR3 protein. Counted here are tens of thousands of distinct CDR3 sequences, about a fifth occurring once; the ten biggest clones make up around 90%. This specimen consisted of CD8+ T cells from cultured PBMCs, obtained from culture after CMV antigen stimulation. The origin of the receptors is a human donor in good health (CMV status not recorded). Some clones in this sample may be carry-over from other donors' samples.

The V gene is TRBV7-6, the J gene TRBJ2-7; a weak D match, TRBD2 (5 bases). This CDR3 has 13 amino acids. Trimming stripped 3 bases from V and 3 bases from J, with 9 bases between. The germline V gene has CDR1 SGHVS and CDR2 FNYEAQ. The CDR3 region has the DNA TGTGCCAGCAGCTTGACTAAAAACTACGAGCAGTACTTC. Translating it yields CASSLTKNYEQYF.

This clonotype turned up a few times. This sequence joins TRBV7-3 and TRBJ2-1, with a tentative D call TRBD2 (5 bases). Per the germline V gene, CDR1 is SGHTA and CDR2 is FQGTGA. The CDR3 sequence is 14 residues long. V was cut by 0 bases and J by 2 bases, with 5 bases left in between. The CDR3 reads CASSLTGAYNEQFF. CDR3 sequence (DNA): TGTGCCAGCAGCTTAACCGGGGCCTACAATGAGCAGTTCTTC.

This clonotype appeared many times. The DNA for the CDR3 is TGTGCCAGCAGCCGCGCCCTGGACATTCAGTACTTC. Encoded protein: CASSRALDIQYF. The chain uses TRBV6-6 and TRBJ2-4; D unclear. With 6 bases removed from V and 8 bases from J, the gap between germline ends came to 11 bases. Germline assignment: CDR1 MNHNY and CDR2 SVGAGI (reference sequence). The CDR3 covers 12 residues.

The chain links TRBV28 to TRBJ2-1, with 9 bases lining up with TRBD1. The CDR3 has 15 amino acids. V gave up 6 bases and J gave up 6 bases; unmatched junction bases: 9. Germline loops: CDR1 MDHEN, CDR2 SYDVKM. As DNA, the CDR3 is TGTGCCAGCAGGGAGACAGGGGGATCTGTCAATGAGCAGTTCTTC. It is translated as CASRETGGSVNEQFF.

This clonotype turned up a few times. The genes are TRBV7-8 and TRBJ2-3; 7 bases line up with TRBD2. The CDR3 length is 15 residues. CDR1 is SGHVS, CDR2 FQNEAQ, per germline. The J segment lost 0 bases and the V segment lost 1 base, leaving 1 base of the junction unmatched. The chain's CDR3 is CASSLVGGSTDTQYF. The CDR3 DNA is TGTGCCAGCAGCTTAGTCGGGGGGAGCACAGATACGCAGTATTTT.

This clonotype was observed a handful of times. The CDR3 protein is CASSYSGQGYTEAFF. Here the CDR3 DNA reads TGTGCCAGCAGTTACTCCGGACAGGGATACACTGAAGCTTTCTTT. V gene TRBV6-5 combines with J gene TRBJ1-1; TRBD1 aligns across 8 bases. The CDR3 extends over 15 amino acids. J was trimmed by 3 bases and V by 0 bases; bases with no gene match: 3. Germline values: CDR1 MNHEY, CDR2 SVGAGI.

This clonotype came up a few times. The chain couples TRBV12-3 or TRBV12-4 to TRBJ2-6; 8 positions agree with TRBD1. This CDR3 has 15 residues. The V segment lost 6 bases and the J segment 2 bases; nucleotides outside the gene matches: 3. The CDR3 sequence is CASSQQGAGANVLTF. CDR3 in DNA: TGTGCCAGCAGCCAACAGGGGGCTGGGGCCAACGTCCTGACTTTC.

The chain carries TRBV5-1 and TRBJ2-6; D is perhaps TRBD1 (6 bases). There are 15 residues in the CDR3. Germline V gene lookup returns CDR1 SGHRS and CDR2 YFSETQ. V was pared by 4 bases and J by 3 bases, with 11 bases between. The CDR3 nucleotides read TGCGCCAGCAGCGTGGACAGCTATGGGGCCAACGTCCTGACTTTC. Amino acid sequence: CASSVDSYGANVLTF.

V gene TRBV10-3 combines with J gene TRBJ2-5, with 9 bases matching TRBD1. CDR1 and CDR2 from the germline V gene are ENHRY and SYGVKD. The J segment lost 1 base and the V segment lost 3 bases, leaving 3 bases of the junction unmatched. This CDR3 contains 15 residues. DNA of the CDR3: TGTGCCATCAGTGAAGGACAGGGGACCCAAGAGACCCAGTACTTC. Amino acid sequence: CAISEGQGTQETQYF.

This clonotype was seen a handful of times. The chain carries TRBV6-2 or TRBV6-3 and TRBJ1-5; perhaps TRBD1 as D (5 bases). The germline V gene has CDR1 MNHEY and CDR2 SVGEGT. Trimming removed 8 bases at V and 0 bases at J, with 11 bases between. CDR3 length equals 14 residues. CDR3 amino acids: CASSRDGSNQPQHF. The CDR3 DNA sequence: TGTGCCAGCTCGCGGGACGGTAGCAATCAGCCCCAGCATTTT.

This clonotype was seen ten or more times. The rearrangement links TRBV20-1 to TRBJ2-3; no clear D. Germline V gene lookup returns CDR1 DFQATT and CDR2 SNEGSKA (reference sequence). Trimming took 1 base from V and 4 from J, leaving 21 bases between them. This CDR3 comprises 17 residues. Here the CDR3 reads CSARVVGIRMDSDTQYF. The CDR3 DNA reads as TGCAGTGCTAGAGTAGTAGGGATAAGAATGGATTCAGATACGCAGTATTTT.

The chain combines TRBV12-3 or TRBV12-4 with TRBJ2-5, with 9 bases aligning to TRBD2. With V trimmed by 1 base and J by 5 bases, 5 bases remained unmatched. The CDR3 length is 15 residues. For the CDR3, the DNA is TGTGCCAGCAGTTTAGTAGCGGGAGAGGGGGAGACCCAGTACTTC. It translates to CASSLVAGEGETQYF.

This clonotype has just a few counts. The V call is TRBV11-2, the J call TRBJ2-7; D unclear. This CDR3 comprises 14 residues. CDR1 and CDR2 (germline): SGHAT, FQNNGV. Trimming took off 5 bases at V and 2 bases at J, with 13 bases between the two ends. The CDR3: CASSAALGTYEQYF. In DNA form, the CDR3 reads TGTGCCAGCAGCGCCGCCCTAGGAACCTACGAGCAGTACTTC.

The genes are TRBV7-8 and TRBJ2-5, with no clear D. CDR1 and CDR2 from the germline V gene are SGHVS and FQNEAQ. Trimming cost V 3 bases and J 1 base, with 9 bases left between them. The CDR3 length is 14 residues. The CDR3 region is CASSFRVGQETQYF. The CDR3 region has the DNA TGTGCCAGCAGCTTTAGGGTGGGCCAAGAGACCCAGTACTTC.